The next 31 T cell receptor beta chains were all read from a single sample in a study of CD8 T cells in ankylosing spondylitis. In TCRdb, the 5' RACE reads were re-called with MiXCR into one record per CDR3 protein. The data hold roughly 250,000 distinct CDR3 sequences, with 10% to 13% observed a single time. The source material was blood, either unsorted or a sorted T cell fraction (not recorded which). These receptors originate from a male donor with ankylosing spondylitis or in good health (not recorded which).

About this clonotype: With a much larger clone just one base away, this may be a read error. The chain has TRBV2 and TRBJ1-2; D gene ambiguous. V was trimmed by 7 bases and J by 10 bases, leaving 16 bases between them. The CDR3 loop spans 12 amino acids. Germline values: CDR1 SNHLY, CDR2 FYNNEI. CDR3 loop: CASTQSDPDYTF. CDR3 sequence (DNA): TGTGCCAGCACTCAATCAGACCCTGACTACACCTTC.

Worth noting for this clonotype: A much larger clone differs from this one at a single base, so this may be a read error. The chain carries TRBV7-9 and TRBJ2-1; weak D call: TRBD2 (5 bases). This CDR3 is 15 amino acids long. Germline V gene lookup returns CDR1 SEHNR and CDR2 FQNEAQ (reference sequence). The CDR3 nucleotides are TGTTCCAGCAGCTTAGCGTCCGGGCCTACCCAATGGCAGTTCTTC. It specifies CSSSLASGPTQWQFF.

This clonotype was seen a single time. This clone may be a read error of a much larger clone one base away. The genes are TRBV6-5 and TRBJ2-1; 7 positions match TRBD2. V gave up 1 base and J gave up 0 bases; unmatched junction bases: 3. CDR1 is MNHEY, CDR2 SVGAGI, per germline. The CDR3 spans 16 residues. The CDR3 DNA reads TGTGCCAGCAGTTACTTCACTAGCGACTCCTACAATGAGCAGTTCTTC. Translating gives CASSYFTSDSYNEQFF.

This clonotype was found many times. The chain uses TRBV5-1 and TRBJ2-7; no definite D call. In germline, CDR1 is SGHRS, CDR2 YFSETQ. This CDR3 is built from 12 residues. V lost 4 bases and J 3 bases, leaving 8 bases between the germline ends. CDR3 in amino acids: CASSPDGYEQYF. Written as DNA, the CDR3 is TGCGCCAGCAGCCCCGATGGCTACGAGCAGTACTTC.

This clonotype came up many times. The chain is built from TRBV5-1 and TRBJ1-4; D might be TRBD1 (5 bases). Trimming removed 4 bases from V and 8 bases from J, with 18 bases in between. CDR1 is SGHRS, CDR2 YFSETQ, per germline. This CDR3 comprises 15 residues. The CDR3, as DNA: TGCGCCAGCAGCCCGGACGGCGGGGGTCGGGAAAAACTGTTTTTT. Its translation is CASSPDGGGREKLFF.

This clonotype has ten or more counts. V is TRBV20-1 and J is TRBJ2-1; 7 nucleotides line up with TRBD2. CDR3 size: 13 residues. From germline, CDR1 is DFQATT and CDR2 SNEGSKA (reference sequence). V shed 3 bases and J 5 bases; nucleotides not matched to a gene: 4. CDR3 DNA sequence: TGCAGTGCTAGCGGGGGGAGCAACAATGAGCAGTTCTTC. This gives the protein CSASGGSNNEQFF.

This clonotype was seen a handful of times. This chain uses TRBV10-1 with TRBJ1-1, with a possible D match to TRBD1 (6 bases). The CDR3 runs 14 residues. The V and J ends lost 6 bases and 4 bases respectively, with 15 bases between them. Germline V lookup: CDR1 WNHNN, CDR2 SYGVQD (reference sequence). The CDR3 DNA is TGCGCCAGCAGACCGCAGGCGGGGGCCACTGAAGCTTTCTTT. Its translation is CASRPQAGATEAFF.

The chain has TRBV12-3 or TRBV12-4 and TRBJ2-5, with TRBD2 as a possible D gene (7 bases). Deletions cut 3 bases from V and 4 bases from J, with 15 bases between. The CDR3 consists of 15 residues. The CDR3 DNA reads TGTGCCAGCAGTTTCCAAAGGGAGGGGGGAGAGACCCAGTACTTC. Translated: CASSFQREGGETQYF.

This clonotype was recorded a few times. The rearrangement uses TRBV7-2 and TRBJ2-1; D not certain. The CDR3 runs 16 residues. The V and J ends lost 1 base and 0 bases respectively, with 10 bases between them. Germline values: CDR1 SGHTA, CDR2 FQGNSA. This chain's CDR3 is CASSLDRMSSYNEQFF. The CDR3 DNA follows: TGTGCCAGCAGCTTAGATCGGATGAGCTCCTACAATGAGCAGTTCTTC.

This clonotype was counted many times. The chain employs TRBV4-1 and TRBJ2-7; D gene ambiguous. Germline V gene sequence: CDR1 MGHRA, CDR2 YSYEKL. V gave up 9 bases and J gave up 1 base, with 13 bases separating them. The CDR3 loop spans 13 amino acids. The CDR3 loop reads CASSNGGSYEQYF. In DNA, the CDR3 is TGCGCCAGTTCAAACGGTGGGTCCTACGAGCAGTACTTC.

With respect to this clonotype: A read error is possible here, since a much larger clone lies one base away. The CDR3 loop reads CARRQGGCCEQFF. The CDR3 region has the DNA TGTGCCAGAAGACAGGGTGGATGCTGTGAGCAGTTCTTC. The J gene is TRBJ2-1, the V gene TRBV21-1; the table assigns TRBD1, which was not confirmed against the DNA. TRBV21-1 is a pseudogene. This CDR3 region has 13 residues.

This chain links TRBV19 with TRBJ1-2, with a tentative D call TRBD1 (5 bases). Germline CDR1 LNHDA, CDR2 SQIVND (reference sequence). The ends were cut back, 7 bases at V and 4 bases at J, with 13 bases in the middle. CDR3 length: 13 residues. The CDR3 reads CASTKGFGYGYTF. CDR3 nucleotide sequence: TGTGCCAGTACGAAGGGGTTCGGCTATGGCTACACCTTC.

In DNA, the CDR3 is TGTGCCACCAGTGATTCCAGAGCCGCAGGGGGGAATGAGCAGTTCTTC. Translated, it gives CATSDSRAAGGNEQFF. The chain uses TRBV24-1 and TRBJ2-1, with a possible D match to TRBD1 (7 bases). Germline-derived CDR1 and CDR2 are KGHDR and SFDVKD. V lost 2 bases, J lost 7 bases, and 17 bases lay in between. There are 16 residues in the CDR3.

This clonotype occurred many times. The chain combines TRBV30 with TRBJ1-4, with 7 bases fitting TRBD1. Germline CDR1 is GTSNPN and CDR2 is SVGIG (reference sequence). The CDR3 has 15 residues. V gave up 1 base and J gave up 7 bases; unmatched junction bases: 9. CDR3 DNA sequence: TGTGCCTGGAGTGCACAGGACAGGATGGTTGAAAAACTGTTTTTT. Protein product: CAWSAQDRMVEKLFF.

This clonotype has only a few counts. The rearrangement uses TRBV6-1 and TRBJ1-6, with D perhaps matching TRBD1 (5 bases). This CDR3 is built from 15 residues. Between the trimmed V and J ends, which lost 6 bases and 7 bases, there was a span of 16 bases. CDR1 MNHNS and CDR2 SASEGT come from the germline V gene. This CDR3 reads CASSPGLKGNSPLHF. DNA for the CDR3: TGTGCCAGCAGCCCGGGACTAAAGGGGAATTCACCCCTCCACTTT.

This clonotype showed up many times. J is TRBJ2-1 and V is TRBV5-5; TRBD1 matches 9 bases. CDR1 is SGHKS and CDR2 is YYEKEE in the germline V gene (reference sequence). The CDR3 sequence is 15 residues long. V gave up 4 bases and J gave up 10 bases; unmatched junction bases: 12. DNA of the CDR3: TGTGCCAGCAGCCTCGACAGGGGGAAAAGTATAGAGCAGTTCTTC. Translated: CASSLDRGKSIEQFF.

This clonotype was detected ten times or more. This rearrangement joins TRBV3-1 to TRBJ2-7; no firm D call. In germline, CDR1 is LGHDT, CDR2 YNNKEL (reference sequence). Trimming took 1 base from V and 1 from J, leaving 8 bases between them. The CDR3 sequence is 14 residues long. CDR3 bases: TGTGCCAGCAGCCAAGGGGTTGCATCCTACGAGCAGTACTTC. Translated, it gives CASSQGVASYEQYF.

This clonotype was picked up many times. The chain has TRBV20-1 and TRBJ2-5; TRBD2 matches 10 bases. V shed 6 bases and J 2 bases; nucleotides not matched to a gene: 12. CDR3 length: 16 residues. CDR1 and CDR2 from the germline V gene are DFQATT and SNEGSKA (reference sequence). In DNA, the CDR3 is TGCAGTGCCCCTCGAACTAGCGGGAAACCTCAAGAGACCCAGTACTTC. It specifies CSAPRTSGKPQETQYF.

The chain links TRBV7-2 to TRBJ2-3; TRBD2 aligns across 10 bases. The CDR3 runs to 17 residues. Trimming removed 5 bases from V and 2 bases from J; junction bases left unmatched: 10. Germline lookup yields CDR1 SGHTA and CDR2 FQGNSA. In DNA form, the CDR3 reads TGTGCCAGCAGCCGAGAGAGCGGGGGGGTGATCACAGATACGCAGTATTTT. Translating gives CASSRESGGVITDTQYF. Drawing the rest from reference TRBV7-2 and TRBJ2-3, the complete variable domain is GAGVSQSPSNKVTEKGKDVELRCDPISGHTALYWYRQSLGQGLEFLIYFQGNSAPDKSGLPSDRFSAERTGGSVSTLTIQRTQQEDSAVYLCASSRESGGVITDTQYFGPGTRLTVL.

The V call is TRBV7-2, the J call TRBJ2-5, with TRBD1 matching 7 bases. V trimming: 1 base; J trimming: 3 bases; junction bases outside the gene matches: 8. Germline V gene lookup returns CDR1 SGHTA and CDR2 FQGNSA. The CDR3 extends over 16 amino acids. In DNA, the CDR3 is TGTGCCAGCAGCTTAGATTGGCACAGGGGAGAAGAGACCCAGTACTTC. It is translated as CASSLDWHRGEETQYF.

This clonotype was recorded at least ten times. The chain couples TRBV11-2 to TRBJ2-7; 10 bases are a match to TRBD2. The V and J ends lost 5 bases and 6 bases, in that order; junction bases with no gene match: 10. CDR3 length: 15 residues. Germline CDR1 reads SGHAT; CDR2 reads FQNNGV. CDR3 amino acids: CASSPLSGRVSEQYF. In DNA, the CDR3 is TGTGCCAGCAGCCCTCTAAGCGGGAGGGTGAGCGAGCAGTACTTC.

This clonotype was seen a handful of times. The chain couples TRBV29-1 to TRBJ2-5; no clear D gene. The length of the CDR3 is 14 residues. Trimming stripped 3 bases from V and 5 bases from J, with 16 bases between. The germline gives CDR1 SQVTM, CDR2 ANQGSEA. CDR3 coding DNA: TGCAGCGTTGACTCCAGTAGCACACTGGAGACCCAGTACTTC. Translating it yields CSVDSSSTLETQYF.

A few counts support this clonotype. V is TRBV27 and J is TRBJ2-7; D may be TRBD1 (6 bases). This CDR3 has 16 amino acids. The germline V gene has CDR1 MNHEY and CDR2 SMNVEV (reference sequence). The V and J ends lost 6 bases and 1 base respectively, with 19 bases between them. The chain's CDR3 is CASRGSGQLRSYEQYF. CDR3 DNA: TGTGCCAGCAGGGGGAGCGGACAGTTAAGGTCCTACGAGCAGTACTTC.

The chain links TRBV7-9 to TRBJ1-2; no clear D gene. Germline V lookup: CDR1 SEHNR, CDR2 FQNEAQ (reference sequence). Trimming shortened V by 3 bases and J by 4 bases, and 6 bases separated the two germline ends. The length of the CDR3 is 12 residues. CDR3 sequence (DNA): TGTGCCAGCAGCTTGGAGACCTATGGCTACACCTTC. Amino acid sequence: CASSLETYGYTF.

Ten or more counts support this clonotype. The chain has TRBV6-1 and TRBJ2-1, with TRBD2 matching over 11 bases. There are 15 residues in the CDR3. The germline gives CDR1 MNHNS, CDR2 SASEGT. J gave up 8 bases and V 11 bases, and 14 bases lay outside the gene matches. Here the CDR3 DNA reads TGTGCCTGCGTGGGGACTAGCGGCGGGGTGGATGAGCAGTTCTTC. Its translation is CACVGTSGGVDEQFF.

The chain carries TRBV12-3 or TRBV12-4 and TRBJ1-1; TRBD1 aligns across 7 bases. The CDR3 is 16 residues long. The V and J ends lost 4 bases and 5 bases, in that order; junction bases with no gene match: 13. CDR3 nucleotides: TGTGCCAGCAGTTATACTGGACAGGTGGGGGCGACTGAAGCTTTCTTT. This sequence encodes CASSYTGQVGATEAFF.

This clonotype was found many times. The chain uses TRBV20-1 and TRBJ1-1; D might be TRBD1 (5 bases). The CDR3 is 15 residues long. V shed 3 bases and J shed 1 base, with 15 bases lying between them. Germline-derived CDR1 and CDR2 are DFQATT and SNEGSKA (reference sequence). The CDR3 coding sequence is TGCAGTGCTAGGGACTTGAGGGGAGGGAACACTGAAGCTTTCTTT. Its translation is CSARDLRGGNTEAFF.

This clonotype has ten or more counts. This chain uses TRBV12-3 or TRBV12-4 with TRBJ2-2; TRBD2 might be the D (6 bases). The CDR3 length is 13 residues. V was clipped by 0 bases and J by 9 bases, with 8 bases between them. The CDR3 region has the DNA TGTGCCAGCAGTTTAGCGGGCGGGAGGGAGCTGTTTTTT. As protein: CASSLAGGRELFF.

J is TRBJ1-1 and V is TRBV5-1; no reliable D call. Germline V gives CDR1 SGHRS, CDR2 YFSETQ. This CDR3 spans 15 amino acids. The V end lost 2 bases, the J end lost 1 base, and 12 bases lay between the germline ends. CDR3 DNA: TGCGCCAGCAGCTTTCGACCAACAGAGAACACTGAAGCTTTCTTT. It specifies CASSFRPTENTEAFF.

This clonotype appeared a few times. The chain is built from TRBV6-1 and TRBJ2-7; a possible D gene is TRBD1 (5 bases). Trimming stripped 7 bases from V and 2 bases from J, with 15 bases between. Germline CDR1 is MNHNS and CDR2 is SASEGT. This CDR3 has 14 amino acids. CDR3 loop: CASKIMAGTYEQYF. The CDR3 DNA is TGTGCCAGCAAAATAATGGCAGGGACCTACGAGCAGTACTTC.

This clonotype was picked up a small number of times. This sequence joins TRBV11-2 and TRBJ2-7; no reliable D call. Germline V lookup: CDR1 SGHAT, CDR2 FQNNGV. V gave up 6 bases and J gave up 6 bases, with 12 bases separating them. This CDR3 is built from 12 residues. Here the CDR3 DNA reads TGTGCCAGCAGGGCCTTTCTAGGCGAGCAGTACTTC. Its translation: CASRAFLGEQYF.